The T cell receptor (beta chain) under discussion was sequenced for a study of blood T cell repertoires in COVID-19. In the study overall: COVID-19 samples collected from the United States, Italy and Spain covered acute and convalescent phases.

Germline assignment: CDR1 SGHNT and CDR2 YYREEE (reference sequence). There are 13 residues in the CDR3. V gave up 2 bases and J gave up 5 bases; unmatched junction bases: 3. This clone was recorded only once. Profiled with immunoSEQ multiplex PCR; TCRdb holds only in-frame clones, not every one. The sample contains 320,000 or so clones, roughly 85% of which appear only once. Recruits, aged roughly 18 to 100 years, lived in some 25 US areas. A COVID-19 case was met by exposed participants within 2 weeks before study entry. Sequencing input: PBMCs or T cells enriched from blood (not recorded which). This TCR derives from a woman younger than 45 who had been exposed to COVID-19. The chain is built from TRBV5-4 and TRBJ2-7, with 8 bases that match TRBD1. In DNA form, the CDR3 reads TGTGCCAGCAGCTTTCAGGGGGCCGACGAGCAGTACTTC. This sequence encodes CASSFQGADEQYF.